The 30 T cell receptor beta chains below come from one sample, sequenced in a study of spatial heterogeneity in lung cancer. General study results and limits: Counts of expanded intratumoral alpha and beta TCRs tracked tumor mutation counts.

Time point noted: sample taken at primary tumor resection. The antigens for these receptors are not known. A single record per CDR3 protein comes from TCRdb applying MiXCR to the 5' RACE reads. The table shows about 1,300 distinct CDR3 sequences, with nearly 5% occurring only once. The input for sequencing was lung tumor tissue, taken at surgery. The source is a male donor with early-stage non-small cell lung cancer.

This clonotype is labeled as medium-sized. The chain links TRBV7-2 to TRBJ2-7; 11 positions match TRBD2. Looked up from germline, CDR1 is SGHTA and CDR2 is FQGNSA. Trimming cost V 5 bases and J 4 bases; bases outside gene matches: 4. The CDR3 is 14 residues long. In nucleotides, the CDR3 is TGTGCCAGCAGCCCGGGGACTAGCGGATACGAGCAGTACTTC. This codes for CASSPGTSGYEQYF.

Comment on this clonotype: One base away lies a much larger clone, so this may be a sequencing read error. The chain recombines TRBV5-1 with TRBJ1-6; no clear D gene. This CDR3 comprises 16 residues. CDR1 and CDR2 from the germline V gene are SGHRS and YFSETQ. CDR3 sequence (DNA): TGCGTCAGCAGCTTGACGGAGAGCTCCTATAATTCACCCCTCCACTTT. Encoded protein: CVSSLTESSYNSPLHF.

This clonotype is medium-sized by share. The gene calls are TRBV7-9 and TRBJ1-1; TRBD1 agrees at 7 bases. Germline lookup yields CDR1 SEHNR and CDR2 FQNEAQ (reference sequence). The V segment lost 5 bases and the J segment 5 bases; nucleotides outside the gene matches: 14. This CDR3 is 16 amino acids long. CDR3 protein: CASSLHQKGARTEAFF. The CDR3 nucleotides read TGTGCCAGCAGCCTACATCAAAAGGGGGCTAGGACTGAAGCTTTCTTT.

This clonotype is labeled medium-sized. The chain couples TRBV5-6 to TRBJ2-3, with 9 bases lining up with TRBD2. V trimming: 3 bases; J trimming: 5 bases; junction bases outside the gene matches: 7. Germline V gene lookup returns CDR1 SGHDT and CDR2 YYEEEE. The CDR3 runs 15 residues. The CDR3 reads CASSSPGLAKDTQYF. In DNA form, the CDR3 reads TGTGCCAGCAGCTCACCGGGACTAGCTAAAGATACGCAGTATTTT.

By its share, this clonotype is medium-sized (0.01 to 0.1%). The chain employs TRBV2 and TRBJ2-1, with D possibly matching TRBD1 (6 bases). The germline V and J ends were trimmed by 8 bases and 1 base, with 18 bases remaining between them. This CDR3 is built from 16 residues. Germline V gene sequence: CDR1 SNHLY, CDR2 FYNNEI. This chain's CDR3 is CASQVDRARSYNEQFF. CDR3 nucleotides: TGTGCCAGCCAGGTGGACAGAGCAAGGTCCTACAATGAGCAGTTCTTC.

This clonotype rates as medium-sized. This chain uses TRBV7-9 with TRBJ2-1; 7 positions agree with TRBD2. Per germline, CDR1 SEHNR and CDR2 FQNEAQ (reference sequence). The CDR3 runs to 17 residues. J lost 4 bases, V lost 2 bases, and 11 bases had no gene match. The CDR3 sequence is CASSLIGAGVGYNEQFF. CDR3 coding DNA: TGTGCCAGCAGCTTAATAGGTGCGGGAGTGGGGTACAATGAGCAGTTCTTC.

By share, this clonotype counts as medium-sized. The chain couples TRBV11-2 to TRBJ2-7; D ambiguous. There are 15 residues in the CDR3. Trimming stripped 1 base from V and 2 bases from J, with 12 bases between. In germline, CDR1 is SGHAT, CDR2 FQNNGV. CDR3 region: CASSLAVGLAYEQYF. As DNA, the CDR3 is TGTGCCAGCAGCTTAGCGGTGGGGTTGGCCTACGAGCAGTACTTC.

This clonotype was counted a few times. J is TRBJ2-5 and V is TRBV7-2; D is unresolved. The germline V and J ends were trimmed by 1 base and 0 bases, with 6 bases remaining between them. The CDR3 is 14 residues long. CDR1 and CDR2 (germline): SGHTA, FQGNSA. Here the CDR3 reads CASSLGGNQETQYF. In DNA form, the CDR3 reads TGTGCCAGCAGCTTAGGTGGCAACCAAGAGACCCAGTACTTC.

This clonotype is labeled medium-sized. This rearrangement joins TRBV20-1 to TRBJ1-6; maybe TRBD1 (5 bases). The germline V and J ends were trimmed by 0 bases and 9 bases, with 18 bases remaining between them. This CDR3 has 16 residues. Germline-derived CDR1 and CDR2 are DFQATT and SNEGSKA (reference sequence). As DNA, the CDR3 is TGCAGTGCTAGAGATCCCGGAGACAGCCGGTTTTCACCCCTCCACTTT. Protein product: CSARDPGDSRFSPLHF.

This clonotype is categorized as medium-sized. The chain joins TRBV14 to TRBJ2-2; D remains ambiguous. Germline V lookup: CDR1 SGHDN, CDR2 FVKESK. V was pared by 3 bases and J by 1 base, with 15 bases between. The CDR3 runs to 17 residues. CDR3 sequence reads: CASSQSDVVRNTGELFF. DNA for the CDR3: TGTGCCAGCAGCCAGTCGGATGTAGTTCGGAACACCGGGGAGCTGTTTTTT.

This clonotype qualifies as large (0.1 to 1%). The chain employs TRBV6-6 and TRBJ1-1; no definite D call. CDR1 is MNHNY, CDR2 SVGAGI, per germline (reference sequence). This CDR3 contains 13 residues. Trimming cost V 0 bases and J 2 bases, with 4 bases left between them. Here the CDR3 reads CASSYSKNTEAFF. The CDR3 bases are TGTGCCAGCAGTTACTCGAAAAACACTGAAGCTTTCTTT.

Sample share makes this clonotype medium-sized. The gene calls are TRBV24-1 and TRBJ1-5; 7 bases align to TRBD1. The CDR3 sequence is 14 residues long. J gave up 2 bases and V 5 bases, and 2 bases lay outside the gene matches. Germline CDR1 KGHDR, CDR2 SFDVKD. The CDR3 DNA reads as TGTGCCACCAGTGGAGGGACAGGCAATCAGCCCCAGCATTTT. Protein sequence: CATSGGTGNQPQHF.

By share, this clonotype ranks as medium-sized. At one of its ends the junction is not consistent with the germline gene, which may arise from a read error. This rearrangement joins TRBV30 to TRBJ1-4; 7 bases align to TRBD1. Germline lookup yields CDR1 GTSNPN and CDR2 SVGIG (reference sequence). This CDR3 is built from 10 residues. The CDR3 region is CAWSARQGRF. The CDR3 nucleotides read TGTGCCTGGAGTGCCAGACAGGGACGTTTT.

By frequency in the sample, this clonotype is medium-sized. This sequence joins TRBV27 and TRBJ2-3; 9 bases fit TRBD2. Germline CDR1 MNHEY, CDR2 SMNVEV (reference sequence). Germline trimming cut 6 bases from V and 2 bases from J; bases unmatched to any gene: 3. The CDR3 runs to 14 residues. DNA of the CDR3: TGTGCCAGCAGCTTAGCGGGGGCCACAGATACGCAGTATTTT. Translated, it gives CASSLAGATDTQYF.

This clonotype appeared once. V is TRBV10-3 and J is TRBJ2-7; no definite D call. The CDR3 loop spans 15 amino acids. Trimming took off 4 bases at V and 4 bases at J, with 17 bases between the two ends. Germline CDR1 reads ENHRY; CDR2 reads SYGVKD. The CDR3 sequence: CAISGTDTLIYEQYF. CDR3 nucleotide sequence: TGTGCCATCAGTGGGACCGATACCCTCATTTACGAGCAGTACTTC.

Remarks on this clonotype: A single base separates this from a much larger clone, so it may be a read error. The chain couples TRBV5-1 to TRBJ1-5; D possibly corresponds to TRBD1 (6 bases). Germline values: CDR1 SGHRS, CDR2 YFSETQ. The length of the CDR3 is 13 residues. Written as DNA, the CDR3 is TGCACCAGCAGCTTGGAGGGGGATCAGCCCCAGCATTTT. This sequence encodes CTSSLEGDQPQHF. Looking up the rest from reference TRBV5-1 and TRBJ1-5 gives the full variable domain: KAGVTQTPRYLIKTRGQQVTLSCSPISGHRSVSWYQQTPGQGLQFLFEYFSETQRNKGNFPGRFSGRQFSNSRSEMNVSTLELGDSALYLCTSSLEGDQPQHFGDGTRLSIL.

By frequency in the sample, this clonotype is medium-sized. The chain is built from TRBV28 and TRBJ1-1; D is uncertain. V lost 6 bases, J lost 5 bases, and 16 bases lay in between. CDR3 length: 14 amino acids. CDR1 and CDR2 from the germline V gene are MDHEN and SYDVKM. This chain's CDR3 is CASSVPLLRTEAFF. The CDR3 nucleotides are TGTGCCAGCAGCGTCCCTCTCCTGAGGACTGAAGCTTTCTTT.

This clonotype is medium-sized by share. The chain is built from TRBV5-1 and TRBJ1-2, with D possibly TRBD1 on 5 matching bases. Trimming cost V 0 bases and J 7 bases, with 7 bases left between them. The CDR3 spans 12 residues. The germline CDR1 and CDR2 sequences are SGHRS and YFSETQ. This CDR3 is CASSLEGAGYTF. The CDR3 DNA sequence: TGCGCCAGCAGCTTGGAAGGGGCTGGCTACACCTTC.

By sample share, this clonotype is medium-sized. This sequence joins TRBV12-3 or TRBV12-4 and TRBJ1-4; D possibly corresponds to TRBD1 (5 bases). The CDR3 runs to 16 residues. Trimming removed 1 base at V and 7 bases at J, with 16 bases between. The CDR3 spells CASSLGLVWQGEKLFF. For the CDR3, the DNA is TGTGCCAGCAGTTTAGGTTTGGTCTGGCAGGGTGAAAAACTGTTTTTT.

This clonotype is labeled medium-sized. This chain joins TRBV6-5 and TRBJ2-1; TRBD2 matches at 8 bases. The CDR3 is 11 residues long. V trimming: 6 bases; J trimming: 15 bases; junction bases outside the gene matches: 7. Germline V gene data show CDR1 as MNHEY and CDR2 as SVGAGI. The DNA for the CDR3 is TGTGCCAGCAGGAACGGGGGACTAGTGTTCTTC. It encodes CASRNGGLVFF.

This clonotype is medium-sized. V and J are TRBV7-3 and TRBJ2-1; TRBD2 might be the D (5 bases). The V and J ends lost 6 bases and 8 bases respectively, with 11 bases between them. Germline V gene data show CDR1 as SGHTA and CDR2 as FQGTGA. This CDR3 comprises 12 residues. In nucleotides, the CDR3 is TGTGCCAGCAGTCGGGGTTTCGATGAGCAGTTCTTC. It yields the protein CASSRGFDEQFF.

Within the sample, this clonotype is medium-sized (0.01 to 0.1%). This chain uses TRBV7-2 with TRBJ2-3; D call uncertain. V lost 8 bases and J 2 bases, leaving 5 bases between the germline ends. This CDR3 has 11 amino acids. The germline V gene has CDR1 SGHTA and CDR2 FQGNSA. CDR3 residues: CASGYTDTQYF. In nucleotides, the CDR3 is TGTGCCAGCGGGTACACAGATACGCAGTATTTT.

By sample share, this clonotype is large (0.1 to 1%). The chain links TRBV27 to TRBJ2-7, with 9 bases matching TRBD2. CDR1 is MNHEY, CDR2 SMNVEV, per germline (reference sequence). Germline trimming cut 7 bases from V and 6 bases from J; bases unmatched to any gene: 10. This CDR3 contains 14 residues. CDR3 amino acids: CASTLGASGTEQYF. The CDR3 coding sequence is TGTGCCAGCACCCTGGGGGCTAGCGGGACCGAGCAGTACTTC.

This clonotype counts as medium-sized. A read error may produce the germline difference seen at one junction end. The rearrangement uses TRBV29-1 and TRBJ2-2; 11 positions agree with TRBD2. Germline V gene sequence: CDR1 SQVTM, CDR2 ANQGSEA. This CDR3 contains 14 residues. The CDR3 spells CSVRLAGWTGELFF. The DNA for the CDR3 is TGCAGCGTTCGACTAGCGGGATGGACCGGGGAGCTTTTTTTT.

This clonotype is medium-sized by share. The chain has TRBV2 and TRBJ1-5; D not certain. Trimming took off 2 bases at V and 1 base at J, with 3 bases between the two ends. CDR1 is SNHLY, CDR2 FYNNEI, per germline. The CDR3 is made up of 13 amino acids. CDR3 residues: CASSETSNQPQHF. CDR3 nucleotides: TGTGCCAGCAGTGAAACCAGCAATCAGCCCCAGCATTTT.

This clonotype qualifies as medium-sized. The V call is TRBV20-1, the J call TRBJ2-5, with D hard to call. Germline V gives CDR1 DFQATT, CDR2 SNEGSKA (reference sequence). Deletions cut 1 base from V and 4 bases from J, with 7 bases between. CDR3 length: 12 residues. The CDR3 DNA reads TGCAGTGCTAGAGGGACGGGAGAGACCCAGTACTTC. It encodes CSARGTGETQYF.

This clonotype is labeled medium-sized. The rearrangement links TRBV29-1 to TRBJ2-4; TRBD2 matches 7 bases. Germline V gives CDR1 SQVTM, CDR2 ANQGSEA. After removal of 1 base from V and 3 bases from J, the junction contained 3 bases not matched to a gene. The CDR3 loop spans 14 amino acids. CDR3 bases: TGCAGCGTTGAAGGCGGGAGAGGCAAAAACATTCAGTACTTC. Its protein product is CSVEGGRGKNIQYF. Full variable domain (missing parts from reference TRBV29-1 and TRBJ2-4): SAVISQKPSRDICQRGTSLTIQCQVDSQVTMMFWYRQQPGQSLTLIATANQGSEATYESGFVIDKFPISRPNLTFSTLTVSNMSPEDSSIYLCSVEGGRGKNIQYFGAGTRLSVL.

In this sample, this clonotype is medium-sized. The V and J genes are TRBV30 and TRBJ2-1; the D gene is possibly TRBD1 (5 bases). V was clipped by 2 bases and J by 3 bases, with 11 bases between them. Germline lookup yields CDR1 GTSNPN and CDR2 SVGIG (reference sequence). The CDR3 spans 14 residues. Here the CDR3 reads CAWSPWGNYNEQFF. The CDR3 nucleotides are TGTGCCTGGAGTCCGTGGGGCAACTACAATGAGCAGTTCTTC.

This clonotype rates as large (0.1 to 1%). In DNA form, the CDR3 reads TGTGCCAGCAGCCGATCCAACAGGGGCGCGACAGATACGCAGTATTTT. Protein: CASSRSNRGATDTQYF. The V call is TRBV4-2, the J call TRBJ2-3; 7 nucleotides align to TRBD1. The germline CDR1 and CDR2 sequences are LGHNA and YNFKEQ. The CDR3 is made up of 16 amino acids. Unmatched junction bases numbered 10, after V lost 4 bases and J lost 3 bases.

The chain carries TRBV5-5 and TRBJ2-7; D is undetermined. This CDR3 has 16 amino acids. Trimming took 0 bases from V and 2 from J, leaving 15 bases between them. The V gene's germline CDR1 is SGHKS and CDR2 YYEKEE (reference sequence). The CDR3 loop reads CASSLGPGFRPYEQYF. As DNA, the CDR3 is TGTGCCAGCAGCTTGGGTCCGGGTTTCCGACCCTACGAGCAGTACTTC.